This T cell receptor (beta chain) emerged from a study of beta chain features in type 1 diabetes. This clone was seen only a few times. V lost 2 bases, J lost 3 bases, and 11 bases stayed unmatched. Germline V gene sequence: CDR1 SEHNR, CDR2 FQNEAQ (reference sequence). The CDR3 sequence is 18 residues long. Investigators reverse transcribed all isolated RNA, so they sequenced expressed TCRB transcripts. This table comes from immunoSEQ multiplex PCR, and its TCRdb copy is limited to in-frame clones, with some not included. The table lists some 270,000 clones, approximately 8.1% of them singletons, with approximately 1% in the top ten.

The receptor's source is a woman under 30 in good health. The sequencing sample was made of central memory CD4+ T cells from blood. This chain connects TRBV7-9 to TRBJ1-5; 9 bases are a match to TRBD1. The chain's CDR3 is CASSLSLGTGSFNQPQHF. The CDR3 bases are TGTGCCAGCAGCTTATCACTAGGGACAGGGAGTTTCAATCAGCCCCAGCATTTT.